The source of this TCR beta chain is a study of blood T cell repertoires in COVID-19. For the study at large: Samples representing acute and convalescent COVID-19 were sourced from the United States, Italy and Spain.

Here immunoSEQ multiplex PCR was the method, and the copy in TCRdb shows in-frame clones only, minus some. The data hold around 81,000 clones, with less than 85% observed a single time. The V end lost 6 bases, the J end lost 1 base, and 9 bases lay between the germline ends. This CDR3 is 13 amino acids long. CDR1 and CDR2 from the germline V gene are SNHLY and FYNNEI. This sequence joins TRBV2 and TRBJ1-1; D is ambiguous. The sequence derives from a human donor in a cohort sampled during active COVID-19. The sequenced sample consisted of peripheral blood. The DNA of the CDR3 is TGTGCCAGCAGGGGCTGGTCGAACACTGAAGCTTTCTTT. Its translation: CASRGWSNTEAFF.